A single sample is the source of the 23 T cell receptor beta chains below, sequenced in a study of identical twins. TCRdb reprocessed the 5' RACE reads with MiXCR, giving one entry per CDR3 protein. Of approximately 500,000 distinct CDR3 sequences listed, roughly 26% are singletons. The sample was also linked to a second study, of T cells expressing NK-cell markers.

Sequencing was done on a sample of CD4+ T cells sorted from blood. The source of these receptors is a woman aged 18-30 years in good health.

CDR3 coding DNA: TGTGCCAGCAGTCGACTAGCAGAACAGGATACGCAGTATTTT. Amino acid sequence: CASSRLAEQDTQYF. The genes are TRBV27 and TRBJ2-3, with 7 bases lining up with TRBD2. CDR3 size: 14 residues. Germline lookup yields CDR1 MNHEY and CDR2 SMNVEV (reference sequence). V lost 5 bases to trimming and J lost 6 bases; unmatched junction nucleotides: 8.

V is TRBV20-1 and J is TRBJ2-5; no firm D call. Trimming removed 2 bases from V and 3 bases from J, with 7 bases in between. The CDR3 is 12 residues long. CDR1 DFQATT and CDR2 SNEGSKA come from the germline V gene (reference sequence). CDR3 sequence reads: CSARTYKETQYF. The CDR3 nucleotides read TGCAGTGCTAGAACTTACAAAGAGACCCAGTACTTC.

V is TRBV7-9 and J is TRBJ2-7; 10 bases match TRBD1. The CDR3 runs 15 residues. Per germline, CDR1 SEHNR and CDR2 FQNEAQ (reference sequence). V lost 2 bases to trimming and J lost 0 bases; unmatched junction nucleotides: 1. DNA of the CDR3: TGTGCCAGCAGCTTAAGGACAGGGGGCTCCTACGAGCAGTACTTC. Encoded protein: CASSLRTGGSYEQYF. Full variable domain (rest looked up from reference TRBV7-9 and TRBJ2-7): DTGVSQNPRHKITKRGQNVTFRCDPISEHNRLYWYRQTLGQGPEFLTYFQNEAQLEKSRLLSDRFSAERPKGSFSTLEIQRTEQGDSAMYLCASSLRTGGSYEQYFGPGTRLTVT.

This clonotype was detected only a few times. The J gene is TRBJ2-7, the V gene TRBV11-2; D is tentatively TRBD1 or TRBD2 (5 bases each). There are 15 residues in the CDR3. Germline CDR1 SGHAT, CDR2 FQNNGV. Trimming removed 5 bases from V and 4 bases from J, with 18 bases in between. The CDR3 nucleotides are TGTGCCAGCAGCCCGTCTTGGGGGAAGTGGTACGAGCAGTACTTC. This sequence encodes CASSPSWGKWYEQYF. The entire variable domain, with the rest obtained from reference TRBV11-2 and TRBJ2-7, is as follows: EAGVAQSPRYKIIEKRQSVAFWCNPISGHATLYWYQQILGQGPKLLIQFQNNGVVDDSQLPKDRFSAERLKGVDSTLKIQPAKLEDSAVYLCASSPSWGKWYEQYFGPGTRLTVT.

This rearrangement joins TRBV12-3 or TRBV12-4 to TRBJ2-2; TRBD1 aligns across 8 bases. Trimming took 6 bases from V and 5 from J; bases not matched to a gene: 8. The CDR3 is made up of 15 amino acids. The CDR3 DNA sequence: TGTGCCAGCAGCCTGACAGGGACAGGTACCGGGGAGCTGTTTTTT. It yields the protein CASSLTGTGTGELFF.

The chain joins TRBV20-1 to TRBJ2-1; TRBD1 aligns across 8 bases. Germline loops: CDR1 DFQATT, CDR2 SNEGSKA (reference sequence). The CDR3 consists of 14 residues. The J segment lost 9 bases and the V segment lost 5 bases, leaving 12 bases of the junction unmatched. CDR3 sequence: CSARGQGTNSEQFF. The CDR3 DNA reads as TGCAGTGCTCGCGGACAGGGTACCAACTCTGAGCAGTTCTTC.

The CDR3 spells CSASRDRANEQYF. As DNA, the CDR3 is TGCAGTGCTTCCCGGGACAGGGCGAACGAGCAGTACTTC. The V gene is TRBV20-1, the J gene TRBJ2-7; 9 bases map to TRBD1. The CDR3 is 13 residues long. In germline, CDR1 is DFQATT, CDR2 SNEGSKA (reference sequence). V shed 5 bases and J 5 bases; nucleotides not matched to a gene: 7.

This clonotype was seen a handful of times. This chain uses TRBV10-3 with TRBJ2-7; D is ambiguous. The germline gives CDR1 ENHRY, CDR2 SYGVKD. The germline V and J ends were trimmed by 3 bases and 2 bases, with 14 bases remaining between them. The CDR3 totals 15 residues. CDR3 sequence: CAISDWRTEPYEQYF. In DNA, the CDR3 is TGTGCCATCAGTGATTGGCGTACTGAACCCTACGAGCAGTACTTC.

The chain has TRBV29-1 and TRBJ2-1, with unresolved D. Germline assignment: CDR1 SQVTM and CDR2 ANQGSEA. The V gene lost 3 bases and the J gene lost 7 bases, with 16 bases spanning the gap. This CDR3 region has 14 residues. The CDR3 DNA reads as TGCAGCGTTGAGGGTTGGGCACGCGGAAATGAGCAGTTCTTC. Its translation is CSVEGWARGNEQFF.

The gene calls are TRBV11-2 and TRBJ2-3; D unclear. CDR3 length: 15 amino acids. The germline V and J ends were trimmed by 5 bases and 0 bases, with 12 bases remaining between them. Germline V gene sequence: CDR1 SGHAT, CDR2 FQNNGV. The CDR3 bases are TGTGCCAGCAGCATACAGACTCTAAGCACAGATACGCAGTATTTT. This translates into CASSIQTLSTDTQYF. Using reference TRBV11-2 and TRBJ2-3 for the parts outside the CDR3, the full variable domain is EAGVAQSPRYKIIEKRQSVAFWCNPISGHATLYWYQQILGQGPKLLIQFQNNGVVDDSQLPKDRFSAERLKGVDSTLKIQPAKLEDSAVYLCASSIQTLSTDTQYFGPGTRLTVL.

This clonotype was seen a few times. This rearrangement joins TRBV9 to TRBJ1-1; TRBD1 aligns across 10 bases. The V and J ends lost 0 bases and 3 bases, in that order; junction bases with no gene match: 2. CDR3 length: 15 residues. CDR1 SGDLS and CDR2 YYNGEE come from the germline V gene. The DNA for the CDR3 is TGTGCCAGCAGCGTAGTGGGGACAGGGGACACTGAAGCTTTCTTT. This codes for CASSVVGTGDTEAFF.

In this sample, this clonotype turned up a few times. This chain joins TRBV5-6 and TRBJ2-6; D might be TRBD1 or TRBD2, each matching 5 bases. The V end lost 4 bases, the J end lost 0 bases, and 20 bases lay between the germline ends. Germline V lookup: CDR1 SGHDT, CDR2 YYEEEE. The length of the CDR3 is 19 residues. CDR3 loop: CASSLTRGYAFSGANVLTF. CDR3 in DNA: TGTGCCAGCAGCCTCACGAGGGGATATGCCTTCTCTGGGGCCAACGTCCTGACTTTC.

The J gene is TRBJ1-2, the V gene TRBV20-1; D remains ambiguous. In germline, CDR1 is DFQATT, CDR2 SNEGSKA (reference sequence). Trimming removed 4 bases from V and 6 bases from J, with 18 bases in between. The CDR3 extends over 14 amino acids. The DNA of the CDR3 is TGCAGTGCTACCCTCCTTCGGGATGAAGATGGCTACACCTTC. It yields the protein CSATLLRDEDGYTF.

This chain connects TRBV6-1 to TRBJ1-2; a weak D match, TRBD1 (5 bases). This CDR3 is built from 13 residues. V gave up 8 bases and J gave up 5 bases, with 15 bases separating them. Germline values: CDR1 MNHNS, CDR2 SASEGT. In DNA, the CDR3 is TGTGCCAGCGCCCCGGGACCAGAGTATGGCTACACCTTC. It is translated as CASAPGPEYGYTF.

The chain carries TRBV7-9 and TRBJ2-5; D might be TRBD2 (6 bases). V was shortened by 0 bases and J by 5 bases, with 16 bases between the two germline ends. Germline V lookup: CDR1 SEHNR, CDR2 FQNEAQ (reference sequence). This CDR3 is 16 amino acids long. The CDR3 DNA reads TGTGCCAGCAGCTTAGCGCAAGGGAGGAGGATGGAGACCCAGTACTTC. It yields the protein CASSLAQGRRMETQYF.

The table lists this clonotype with a few counts. The CDR3 loop reads CASRADRGNQPQHF. CDR3 nucleotides: TGTGCCAGCAGGGCGGACAGGGGCAATCAGCCCCAGCATTTT. The V call is TRBV2, the J call TRBJ1-5; 8 bases align to TRBD1. The V and J ends lost 6 bases and 2 bases, in that order; junction bases with no gene match: 3. From germline, CDR1 is SNHLY and CDR2 FYNNEI. This CDR3 is built from 14 residues.

The chain combines TRBV3-1 with TRBJ2-2; no clear D gene. This CDR3 contains 15 residues. Trimming took off 1 base at V and 0 bases at J, with 6 bases between the two ends. Germline V gene lookup returns CDR1 LGHDT and CDR2 YNNKEL (reference sequence). The CDR3 nucleotides are TGTGCCAGCAGCCAAGGACCCGCGAACACCGGGGAGCTGTTTTTT. The encoded protein is CASSQGPANTGELFF.

As concerns this clonotype: The junction and the germline gene differ at one end; a read error may be behind it. The J gene is TRBJ2-1, the V gene TRBV29-1, with TRBD2 matching 8 bases. The CDR3 runs to 10 residues. The germline V gene has CDR1 SQVTM and CDR2 ANQGSEA. CDR3 residues: CSVDPPGGLF. CDR3 sequence (DNA): TGCAGCGTTGACCCCCCGGGAGGGCTCTTC.

This clonotype was counted a few times. The rearrangement joins TRBV7-2 to TRBJ1-4, with D possibly matching TRBD1 (5 bases). The V end was cut by 5 bases, the J end by 11 bases, with 12 bases between. The germline V gene has CDR1 SGHTA and CDR2 FQGNSA. CDR3 length equals 12 residues. The CDR3 reads CASSQLWGKLFF. CDR3 DNA sequence: TGTGCCAGCAGCCAACTGTGGGGGAAACTGTTTTTT. Together with reference TRBV7-2 and TRBJ1-4, the CDR3 gives the full variable domain: GAGVSQSPSNKVTEKGKDVELRCDPISGHTALYWYRQSLGQGLEFLIYFQGNSAPDKSGLPSDRFSAERTGGSVSTLTIQRTQQEDSAVYLCASSQLWGKLFFGSGTQLSVL.

This clonotype was seen only a few times. The CDR3 region has the DNA TGCGCCAGCAGCTTGGGAACAGGGGCTGTTCAGCCCCAGCATTTT. This translates into CASSLGTGAVQPQHF. The rearrangement links TRBV5-1 to TRBJ1-5; 7 bases match TRBD1. Losses at the gene ends were 0 bases for V and 6 bases for J; bases not matched to a gene: 6. Germline loops: CDR1 SGHRS, CDR2 YFSETQ. The CDR3 contains 15 residues.

V is TRBV29-1 and J is TRBJ2-1; D is ambiguous. CDR1 SQVTM and CDR2 ANQGSEA come from the germline V gene. The CDR3 totals 10 residues. V was cut by 6 bases and J by 7 bases, with 7 bases left in between. CDR3 amino acids: CSVRVNEQFF. DNA of the CDR3: TGCAGCGTCCGGGTGAATGAGCAGTTCTTC.

This clonotype was counted only a few times. The chain employs TRBV6-1 and TRBJ2-1; 7 bases line up with TRBD2. The CDR3 sequence is 19 residues long. V lost 5 bases to trimming and J lost 4 bases; unmatched junction nucleotides: 20. The germline V gene encodes CDR1 MNHNS and CDR2 SASEGT. CDR3 protein: CASSPHVRGGGARYNEQFF. The CDR3 bases are TGTGCCAGCAGTCCCCACGTCCGCGGGGGAGGTGCTCGTTACAATGAGCAGTTCTTC.

The CDR3 DNA reads as TGTGCCAGCAGCAGAGAAAGGGGGAGGTTCAATGAGGAGAGTTCCTACGAGCAGTACTTC. Protein sequence: CASSRERGRFNEESSYEQYF. The V and J genes are TRBV21-1 and TRBJ2-7; the table's D call of TRBD2 was not tested on the DNA. TRBV21-1 is a listed pseudogene. This CDR3 has 20 amino acids.